This TCR beta chain was retrieved from a study of blood T cells in healthy people across ages. General study results and limits: The study could not conclusively compare naive and antigen-experienced cells, given its unsorted PBMCs.

Samples each had at least 5 micrograms of total RNA extracted. CDR3 length equals 14 residues. The germline gives CDR1 SQVTM, CDR2 ANQGSEA. V lost 4 bases to trimming and J lost 3 bases, with 16 bases between them. As regards this clonotype: Its antigen is not known.

With a J-beta primer mix and a sample-barcoded 5' primer, a second PCR ran roughly 6 to 11 cycles. TCRdb ran MiXCR on the 5' RACE reads and lists one entry per CDR3 protein. This table has some 800,000 distinct CDR3 sequences, around two fifths appearing once. The chain joins TRBV29-1 to TRBJ2-7; D assignment may be TRBD1 or TRBD2 (5 bases each). The sequencing sample was made of blood. The TCR comes from a man aged 55 to 70 in good health. This CDR3 reads CSVGGEVGFYEQYF. CDR3 nucleotides: TGCAGCGTTGGAGGGGAAGTAGGGTTCTACGAGCAGTACTTC.